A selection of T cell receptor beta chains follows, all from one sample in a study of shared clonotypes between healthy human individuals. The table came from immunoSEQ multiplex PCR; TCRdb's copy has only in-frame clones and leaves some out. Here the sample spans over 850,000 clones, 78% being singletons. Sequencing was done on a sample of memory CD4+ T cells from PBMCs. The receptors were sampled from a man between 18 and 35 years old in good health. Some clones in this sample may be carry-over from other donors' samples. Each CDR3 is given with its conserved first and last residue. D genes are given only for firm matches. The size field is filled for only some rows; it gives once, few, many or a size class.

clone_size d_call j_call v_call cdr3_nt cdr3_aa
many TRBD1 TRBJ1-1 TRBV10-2 TGCGCCAGCAGCCGACAGGGGAGGAACACTGAAGCTTTCTTT CASSRQGRNTEAFF
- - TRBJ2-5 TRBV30 TGTGCCTGGAGTCTGGGAGAGACCCAGTACTTC CAWSLGETQYF
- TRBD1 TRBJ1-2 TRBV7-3 TGTGCCAGCAGCTTCGAGCCGACAGGGGGAGGCTACACCTTC CASSFEPTGGGYTF
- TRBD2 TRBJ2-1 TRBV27 TGTGCCAGCAGTTTAATGGCTAGCGGAAACAATGAGCAGTTCTTC CASSLMASGNNEQFF
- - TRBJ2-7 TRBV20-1 TGCAGTGCTAGAGATACGGAGCGCAAGTACTTC CSARDTERKYF
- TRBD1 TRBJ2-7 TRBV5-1 TGCGCCAGCAGCCTACTCGATGGACAGGGGCCACACCGTTACGAGCAGTACTTC CASSLLDGQGPHRYEQYF
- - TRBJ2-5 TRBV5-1 TGCGCCAGCAGCTCAGCCGGGAACCTCCAAGAGACCCAGTACTTC CASSSAGNLQETQYF
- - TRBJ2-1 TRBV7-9 TGTGCCAGCAGCCCCCTGAATAGATACAATGAGCAGTTCTTC CASSPLNRYNEQFF
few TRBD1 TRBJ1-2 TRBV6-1 TGTGCCAGCAGATCTGGACAGGTATATGGCTACACCTTC CASRSGQVYGYTF
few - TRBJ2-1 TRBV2 TGTGCCAGCAGGCCAGGACTATACTCCTACAATGAGCAGTTCTTC CASRPGLYSYNEQFF
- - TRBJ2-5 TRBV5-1 TGCGCCAGCAGCTTGGCCGGGACAACCGTGAGATTTGGGACCCAGTACTTC CASSLAGTTVRFGTQYF
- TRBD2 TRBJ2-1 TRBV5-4 TGTGCCAGCAGCTACCAGACTAGCTCGGGTGAGCAGTTCTTC CASSYQTSSGEQFF
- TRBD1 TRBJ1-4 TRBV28 TGTGCCAGCAGGATACCCGGGACAGGGTTTGAAAAACTGTTTTTT CASRIPGTGFEKLFF
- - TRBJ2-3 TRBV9 TGTGCCAGCAGCGTAGAAGGTGGGAGAACAGATACGCAGTATTTT CASSVEGGRTDTQYF
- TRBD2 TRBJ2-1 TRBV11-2 TGTGCCAGCAGCTTCGGACTAGCGGGGACGAATGAGCAGTTCTTC CASSFGLAGTNEQFF
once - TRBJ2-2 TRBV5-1 TGCGCCAGCAGACCGAGCGGGACATCGAACACCGGGGAGCTGTTTTTT CASRPSGTSNTGELFF
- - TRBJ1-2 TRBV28 TGTGCCAGCAGTTGGGCAGACTATGGCTACACCTTC CASSWADYGYTF